The 30 T cell receptor beta chains in this list originate from one sample, sequenced in a study of shared clonotypes between healthy human individuals. This table comes from immunoSEQ multiplex PCR, and its TCRdb copy is limited to in-frame clones, with some not included. The data contain 1,500,000 or so clones, less than 99% of them singletons. Sequenced input: naive CD4+ T cells sorted from blood. The subset was: CD45RA+ positively selected. Source of these receptors: a man younger than 40 in good health.

CDR3 protein: CAWSRGTGTGGARNQPQHF. Here the CDR3 DNA reads TGTGCCTGGAGTCGAGGGACCGGGACAGGGGGCGCGAGAAATCAGCCCCAGCATTTT. The chain links TRBV30 to TRBJ1-5, with 12 bases lining up with TRBD1. J lost 4 bases, V lost 2 bases, and 15 bases had no gene match. CDR3 length equals 19 residues. Germline CDR1 reads GTSNPN; CDR2 reads SVGIG (reference sequence).

This chain joins TRBV5-8 and TRBJ2-7, with 9 nucleotides matching TRBD2. With V trimmed by 0 bases and J by 3 bases, 10 bases remained unmatched. The CDR3 is 17 residues long. Germline V lookup: CDR1 SGHTS, CDR2 YDEGEE. The chain's CDR3 is CASSLVAGGTYFYEQYF. In DNA form, the CDR3 reads TGTGCCAGCAGCTTGGTTGCGGGAGGGACCTACTTCTACGAGCAGTACTTC.

The J gene is TRBJ2-2, the V gene TRBV6-1; the D is unclear. Germline V gene data show CDR1 as MNHNS and CDR2 as SASEGT. V was trimmed by 6 bases and J by 6 bases, leaving 14 bases between them. The CDR3 is 14 amino acids. The CDR3 here is CASSTSEIPGELFF. CDR3 nucleotides: TGTGCCAGCAGCACAAGCGAAATCCCCGGGGAGCTGTTTTTT.

Points on this clone: This sample also contains other DNA sequences that code for the same CDR3. The rearrangement uses TRBV6-1 and TRBJ2-7; 7 bases are shared with TRBD1. Looked up from germline, CDR1 is MNHNS and CDR2 is SASEGT. J lost 0 bases, V lost 6 bases, and 2 bases had no gene match. The CDR3 consists of 13 residues. The CDR3 here is CASRRQGSYEQYF. The CDR3 DNA reads TGTGCCAGCAGAAGACAGGGCTCCTACGAGCAGTACTTC.

The genes are TRBV19 and TRBJ1-5, with 9 bases lining up with TRBD1. Germline-derived CDR1 and CDR2 are LNHDA and SQIVND (reference sequence). V lost 6 bases, J lost 2 bases, and 8 bases stayed unmatched. The CDR3 covers 16 residues. The CDR3: CASSPDRGTGNQPQHF. The CDR3 DNA is TGTGCCAGTAGCCCGGACAGGGGTACGGGCAATCAGCCCCAGCATTTT. Full variable domain (remainder filled in from reference TRBV19 and TRBJ1-5): DGGITQSPKYLFRKEGQNVTLSCEQNLNHDAMYWYRQDPGQGLRLIYYSQIVNDFQKGDIAEGYSVSREKKESFPLTVTSAQKNPTAFYLCASSPDRGTGNQPQHFGDGTRLSIL.

The gene calls are TRBV5-1 and TRBJ2-7, with TRBD1 matching 9 bases. This CDR3 spans 13 amino acids. Germline lookup yields CDR1 SGHRS and CDR2 YFSETQ. V shed 7 bases and J 5 bases; nucleotides not matched to a gene: 7. CDR3 protein: CASAGQGSHEQYF. The CDR3 DNA follows: TGCGCCAGCGCCGGACAGGGGAGTCACGAGCAGTACTTC.

This chain joins TRBV19 and TRBJ2-4; 7 bases fit TRBD2. With V trimmed by 4 bases and J by 15 bases, 18 bases remained unmatched. CDR1 is LNHDA and CDR2 is SQIVND in the germline V gene (reference sequence). The CDR3 consists of 15 residues. In DNA form, the CDR3 reads TGTGCCAGTAGTAGACGTGAGACTAGCACTGGCCCGATGTACTTC. Amino acids: CASSRRETSTGPMYF.

This chain connects TRBV5-4 to TRBJ1-2; no clear D. The germline V gene has CDR1 SGHNT and CDR2 YYREEE (reference sequence). V lost 1 base and J lost 1, with 11 bases in between. The CDR3 has 15 amino acids. The CDR3 DNA follows: TGTGCCAGCAGCTTGAACTCCCAGATTAACTATGGCTACACCTTC. Its translation: CASSLNSQINYGYTF.

This chain links TRBV7-2 with TRBJ1-2; 10 nucleotides line up with TRBD1. V lost 2 bases and J lost 1; bases outside the gene matches: 10. The CDR3 runs to 18 residues. Germline V lookup: CDR1 SGHTA, CDR2 FQGNSA. CDR3 region: CASSLSDRGRVLNYGYTF. The CDR3 DNA is TGTGCCAGCAGCTTATCCGACAGGGGGCGCGTTCTTAACTATGGCTACACCTTC.

The chain couples TRBV29-1 to TRBJ1-2, with no clear D. The CDR3 loop spans 13 amino acids. Deletions cut 4 bases from V and 4 bases from J, with 13 bases between. CDR1 is SQVTM and CDR2 is ANQGSEA in the germline V gene. The chain's CDR3 is CSVVVDSLYGYTF. Here the CDR3 DNA reads TGCAGCGTTGTGGTAGACTCCCTCTATGGCTACACCTTC.

The chain combines TRBV5-5 with TRBJ2-7; D remains unclear. V lost 4 bases, J lost 11 bases, and 19 bases lay in between. The length of the CDR3 is 13 residues. The V gene's germline CDR1 is SGHKS and CDR2 YYEKEE (reference sequence). The CDR3 reads CASSPTTITLEYF. The CDR3 nucleotides are TGTGCCAGCAGCCCCACGACCATTACCCTGGAGTACTTC.

J is TRBJ1-5 and V is TRBV28, with D tentatively TRBD1 (6 bases). The germline V and J ends were trimmed by 4 bases and 2 bases, with 15 bases remaining between them. Germline CDR1 MDHEN, CDR2 SYDVKM. The CDR3 spans 16 residues. The CDR3 bases are TGTGCCAGCAGTTCTAACAGGGTCCTTGGCAATCAGCCCCAGCATTTT. Protein product: CASSSNRVLGNQPQHF.

This chain links TRBV19 with TRBJ1-5; 7 positions agree with TRBD1. The germline V gene encodes CDR1 LNHDA and CDR2 SQIVND (reference sequence). Losses at the gene ends were 9 bases for V and 11 bases for J; bases not matched to a gene: 16. CDR3 length equals 14 residues. The CDR3, as DNA: TGTGCCAGAGAATCCCGGGACAGCTTTCTAGCCCAGCATTTT. Encoded protein: CARESRDSFLAQHF. The full variable domain, with the rest looked up from reference TRBV19 and TRBJ1-5, is DGGITQSPKYLFRKEGQNVTLSCEQNLNHDAMYWYRQDPGQGLRLIYYSQIVNDFQKGDIAEGYSVSREKKESFPLTVTSAQKNPTAFYLCARESRDSFLAQHFGDGTRLSIL.

CDR3 amino acids: CASSVGGTGNGYTF. The CDR3, as DNA: TGTGCCAGCAGCGTAGGTGGGACAGGGAACGGCTACACCTTC. This chain connects TRBV9 to TRBJ1-2; 9 bases map to TRBD1. Germline V gives CDR1 SGDLS, CDR2 YYNGEE. The junction had 5 bases not matched to a gene; V was cut back by 0 bases and J by 8 bases. The CDR3 is 14 residues long.

This clone was counted once. The J gene is TRBJ1-5, the V gene TRBV15, with D possibly being TRBD1 (6 bases). The CDR3 is made up of 15 amino acids. Germline V gene data show CDR1 as LNHNV and CDR2 as YYDKDF (reference sequence). V gave up 6 bases and J gave up 3 bases, with 15 bases separating them. This chain's CDR3 is CATSLDQGSNQPQHF. Written as DNA, the CDR3 is TGTGCCACCAGTCTGGACCAGGGGTCCAATCAGCCCCAGCATTTT.

The chain uses TRBV18 and TRBJ1-1; 7 bases agree with TRBD1. Germline CDR1 and CDR2: KGHSH and LQKENI. The V and J ends lost 1 base and 0 bases, in that order; junction bases with no gene match: 5. The CDR3 sequence is 16 residues long. The CDR3 reads CASSPQQGSMNTEAFF. The CDR3 DNA follows: TGTGCCAGCTCACCACAACAGGGGTCTATGAACACTGAAGCTTTCTTT. Full variable domain (rest looked up from reference TRBV18 and TRBJ1-1): NAGVMQNPRHLVRRRGQEARLRCSPMKGHSHVYWYRQLPEEGLKFMVYLQKENIIDESGMPKERFSAEFPKEGPSILRIQQVVRGDSAAYFCASSPQQGSMNTEAFFGQGTRLTVV.

V is TRBV7-6 and J is TRBJ2-1, with D possibly called TRBD1 or TRBD2 (5 bases each). Trimming took 1 base from V and 10 from J, leaving 14 bases between them. Germline assignment: CDR1 SGHVS and CDR2 FNYEAQ. The CDR3 length is 14 residues. The CDR3 DNA follows: TGTGCCAGCAGCTTAGTACGGGACCCAAAGGAGCAGTTCTTC. Translation: CASSLVRDPKEQFF.

The chain carries TRBV28 and TRBJ2-7, with 11 bases fitting TRBD2. The CDR3 length is 15 residues. Trimming cost V 2 bases and J 7 bases; bases outside gene matches: 7. Per germline, CDR1 MDHEN and CDR2 SYDVKM. This chain's CDR3 is CASSLISGRAGEQYF. The CDR3 DNA reads TGTGCCAGCAGTTTAATTAGCGGGAGGGCCGGTGAGCAGTACTTC. The variable domain in full, completed from reference TRBV28 and TRBJ2-7, reads DVKVTQSSRYLVKRTGEKVFLECVQDMDHENMFWYRQDPGLGLRLIYFSYDVKMKEKGDIPEGYSVSREKKERFSLILESASTNQTSMYLCASSLISGRAGEQYFGPGTRLTVT.

This clone is a singleton in its sample. The chain employs TRBV28 and TRBJ1-1, with a possible D match to TRBD1 (6 bases). Germline V gives CDR1 MDHEN, CDR2 SYDVKM. V was cut by 5 bases and J by 4 bases, with 17 bases left in between. The CDR3 covers 15 residues. The CDR3 region has the DNA TGTGCCAGCAGTAATCAATTGGGGGCTGGCACTGAAGCTTTCTTT. The encoded protein is CASSNQLGAGTEAFF.

J is TRBJ2-5 and V is TRBV5-1; 7 bases map to TRBD1. Germline V gene sequence: CDR1 SGHRS, CDR2 YFSETQ. This CDR3 is 15 amino acids long. V shed 4 bases, J shed 1 base, and the junction held 7 bases outside the gene matches. The CDR3 DNA reads as TGCGCCAGCAGCCCCGTCAGGACAGGCCAAGAGACCCAGTACTTC. Its translation is CASSPVRTGQETQYF. Full variable domain (outside the CDR3, taken from reference TRBV5-1 and TRBJ2-5): KAGVTQTPRYLIKTRGQQVTLSCSPISGHRSVSWYQQTPGQGLQFLFEYFSETQRNKGNFPGRFSGRQFSNSRSEMNVSTLELGDSALYLCASSPVRTGQETQYFGPGTRLLVL.

The chain links TRBV7-9 to TRBJ2-1, with 7 bases aligning to TRBD2. Unmatched junction bases numbered 4, after V lost 6 bases and J lost 2 bases. Germline V gene sequence: CDR1 SEHNR, CDR2 FQNEAQ (reference sequence). The CDR3 loop spans 14 amino acids. This CDR3 is CASSRGLAYNEQFF. In DNA, the CDR3 is TGTGCCAGCAGTCGAGGACTAGCCTACAATGAGCAGTTCTTC. Drawing the rest from reference TRBV7-9 and TRBJ2-1, the complete variable domain is DTGVSQNPRHKITKRGQNVTFRCDPISEHNRLYWYRQTLGQGPEFLTYFQNEAQLEKSRLLSDRFSAERPKGSFSTLEIQRTEQGDSAMYLCASSRGLAYNEQFFGPGTRLTVL.

V gene TRBV5-1 combines with J gene TRBJ2-2; no reliable D call. Trimming stripped 0 bases from V and 5 bases from J, with 11 bases between. The germline CDR1 and CDR2 sequences are SGHRS and YFSETQ. The CDR3 loop spans 15 amino acids. The CDR3 is CASSLEGFRTGELFF. The DNA of the CDR3 is TGCGCCAGCAGCTTGGAAGGCTTCCGAACCGGGGAGCTGTTTTTT.

The chain is built from TRBV6-5 and TRBJ2-1; D might be TRBD2 (6 bases). The CDR3 consists of 16 residues. Germline loops: CDR1 MNHEY, CDR2 SVGAGI. Trimming shortened V by 0 bases and J by 3 bases, and 12 bases separated the two germline ends. The DNA of the CDR3 is TGTGCCAGCAGTTACTCGAAGGGCGGGAACTACAATGAGCAGTTCTTC. Its translation: CASSYSKGGNYNEQFF.

Only one count was recorded for this clone. This chain connects TRBV5-1 to TRBJ2-5; 13 nucleotides match TRBD2. J was trimmed by 5 bases and V by 4 bases; bases with no gene match: 8. This CDR3 region has 16 residues. The germline CDR1 and CDR2 sequences are SGHRS and YFSETQ. CDR3 sequence reads: CASSRIGTSGMETQYF. Here the CDR3 DNA reads TGCGCCAGCAGCAGGATCGGGACTAGCGGGATGGAGACCCAGTACTTC.

V gene TRBV29-1 combines with J gene TRBJ2-5, with D maybe TRBD1 (6 bases). With 7 bases removed from V and 5 bases from J, the gap between germline ends came to 20 bases. Per the germline V gene, CDR1 is SQVTM and CDR2 is ANQGSEA. The CDR3 length is 14 residues. This CDR3 is CSGKRQVGLETQYF. The CDR3 bases are TGCAGCGGAAAACGACAGGTCGGGTTGGAGACCCAGTACTTC.

The rearrangement links TRBV7-2 to TRBJ2-2; no firm D call. Trimming took off 3 bases at V and 7 bases at J, with 6 bases between the two ends. CDR1 and CDR2 from the germline V gene are SGHTA and FQGNSA. This CDR3 spans 12 amino acids. CDR3 in DNA: TGTGCCAGCAGCTTTGCCATCGGGGAGCTGTTTTTT. Its translation is CASSFAIGELFF.

The chain employs TRBV30 and TRBJ2-7, with D perhaps TRBD1 (5 bases). The CDR3 contains 15 residues. V lost 0 bases to trimming and J lost 4 bases, with 16 bases between them. Germline V CDR1 and CDR2: GTSNPN, SVGIG (reference sequence). CDR3 DNA sequence: TGTGCCTGGAGTGTAGGCCCAGGCCAGGGATACGAGCAGTACTTC. It codes for CAWSVGPGQGYEQYF.

This clone was counted once. The CDR3 is CASSERQETQYF. CDR3 coding DNA: TGTGCCAGCAGCGAACGCCAAGAGACCCAGTACTTC. The chain is built from TRBV28 and TRBJ2-5, with unresolved D. Germline V CDR1 and CDR2: MDHEN, SYDVKM. The CDR3 is 12 amino acids. Trimming cost V 6 bases and J 1 base, with 6 bases left between them.

CDR3 DNA sequence: TGTGCCAGCTCACCACCGCCGAGACTAGCGGGGCCCTCCTCTGGGGCCAACGTCCTGACTTTC. It is translated as CASSPPPRLAGPSSGANVLTF. This sequence joins TRBV18 and TRBJ2-6; TRBD2 matches 11 bases. The V gene end was trimmed by 0 bases and the J gene end by 0 bases; junction bases not matched to a gene: 10. This CDR3 contains 21 residues. CDR1 KGHSH and CDR2 LQKENI come from the germline V gene.

V usage is TRBV9 and J usage is TRBJ1-5; the D is unclear. V was shortened by 0 bases and J by 7 bases, with 29 bases between the two germline ends. CDR3 length equals 20 residues. Germline values: CDR1 SGDLS, CDR2 YYNGEE. CDR3 sequence (DNA): TGTGCCAGCAGCGTAGCTCCCCAGCGTAGGGATCCTGACAAGGCACAGCCCCAGCATTTT. It yields the protein CASSVAPQRRDPDKAQPQHF. Filled out from reference TRBV9 and TRBJ1-5, the complete variable domain reads DSGVTQTPKHLITATGQRVTLRCSPRSGDLSVYWYQQSLDQGLQFLIQYYNGEERAKGNILERFSAQQFPDLHSELNLSSLELGDSALYFCASSVAPQRRDPDKAQPQHFGDGTRLSIL.